Presented here are 16 T cell receptor beta chains from one specimen sequenced in a study of T cell responses to AZD1222 COVID-19 vaccine. Here immunoSEQ multiplex PCR was the method, and the copy in TCRdb shows in-frame clones only, minus some. In the table there are 120,000 to 150,000 clones, roughly 88% of which are singletons. Sequenced here: peripheral blood, sampled on day 0 of AZD1222 vaccination. The receptors shown here come from an adult in good health.

This chain links TRBV19 with TRBJ1-2; 7 bases map to TRBD1. The CDR3 consists of 14 residues. CDR1 is LNHDA, CDR2 SQIVND, per germline (reference sequence). J gave up 0 bases and V 5 bases, and 3 bases lay outside the gene matches. CDR3 sequence (DNA): TGTGCCAGTAGTCGACAGGGTACTAACTATGGCTACACCTTC. Translation gives CASSRQGTNYGYTF. Supplemented by reference TRBV19 and TRBJ1-2, the full variable domain reads DGGITQSPKYLFRKEGQNVTLSCEQNLNHDAMYWYRQDPGQGLRLIYYSQIVNDFQKGDIAEGYSVSREKKESFPLTVTSAQKNPTAFYLCASSRQGTNYGYTFGSGTRLTVV.

The V call is TRBV10-3, the J call TRBJ1-1, with 9 bases lining up with TRBD1. The ends lost 5 bases at V and 11 bases at J; junction bases unmatched: 9. Germline-derived CDR1 and CDR2 are ENHRY and SYGVKD. The CDR3 has 13 amino acids. The DNA for the CDR3 is TGTGCCATCAGTCTGGGGACAGGGATGATGGCTTTCTTT. Its translation is CAISLGTGMMAFF.

The sample holds a few counts of this clone. The V gene is TRBV5-6, the J gene TRBJ1-2; D is ambiguous. V was cut by 2 bases and J by 3 bases, with 14 bases left in between. The CDR3 runs to 15 residues. The germline gives CDR1 SGHDT, CDR2 YYEEEE. CDR3 in DNA: TGTGCCAGCAGCTTACTAGGGAGGTCAGACTATGGCTACACCTTC. Residues: CASSLLGRSDYGYTF.

This clone was found once. This chain joins TRBV5-1 and TRBJ1-2; D uncertain. Germline loops: CDR1 SGHRS, CDR2 YFSETQ. V dropped 4 bases and J dropped 7 bases, with 14 bases sitting between them. The CDR3 sequence is 13 residues long. CDR3 coding DNA: TGCGCCAGCAGCCCAGGACCGGCTGGTGGCTACACCTTC. This sequence encodes CASSPGPAGGYTF.

This rearrangement joins TRBV4-2 to TRBJ1-1; D perhaps matches TRBD1 (5 bases). The V end lost 2 bases, the J end lost 8 bases, and 12 bases lay between the germline ends. CDR1 LGHNA and CDR2 YNFKEQ come from the germline V gene. This CDR3 region has 13 residues. The CDR3 here is CASSQSERGEAFF. In nucleotides, the CDR3 is TGTGCCAGCAGCCAATCCGAACGGGGGGAAGCTTTCTTT.

This rearrangement joins TRBV11-2 to TRBJ1-2; D possibly corresponds to TRBD1 (5 bases). The V gene's germline CDR1 is SGHAT and CDR2 FQNNGV. The CDR3 is 13 residues long. The germline V and J ends were trimmed by 5 bases and 3 bases, with 10 bases remaining between them. The CDR3 sequence: CASSRTRDYGYTF. For the CDR3, the DNA is TGTGCCAGCAGCCGAACCAGGGACTATGGCTACACCTTC.

Here the CDR3 DNA reads TGTGCCAGTAGTATAGGGTTGCGGCGGGGAGATACGCAGTATTTT. Translation: CASSIGLRRGDTQYF. The rearrangement links TRBV19 to TRBJ2-3, with D possibly TRBD2 on 6 matching bases. The CDR3 has 15 residues. Trimming removed 1 base at V and 5 bases at J, with 13 bases between. The germline gives CDR1 LNHDA, CDR2 SQIVND (reference sequence). Using reference TRBV19 and TRBJ2-3 for the parts outside the CDR3, the full variable domain is DGGITQSPKYLFRKEGQNVTLSCEQNLNHDAMYWYRQDPGQGLRLIYYSQIVNDFQKGDIAEGYSVSREKKESFPLTVTSAQKNPTAFYLCASSIGLRRGDTQYFGPGTRLTVL.

This clone was counted a single time. The chain recombines TRBV5-4 with TRBJ1-1, with TRBD1 identical over 9 bases. The V gene's germline CDR1 is SGHNT and CDR2 YYREEE (reference sequence). The V and J ends lost 3 bases and 6 bases, in that order; junction bases with no gene match: 6. The CDR3 loop spans 14 amino acids. CDR3 region: CASSSTGQGPEAFF. In DNA form, the CDR3 reads TGTGCCAGCAGCTCGACAGGACAGGGGCCTGAAGCTTTCTTT.

The CDR3 bases are TGTGCCAGCAGCTCCCCCGGGGGAATCCGGCACGAGCAGTACTTC. Protein sequence: CASSSPGGIRHEQYF. This chain connects TRBV7-6 to TRBJ2-7; perhaps TRBD2 as D (6 bases). Deletions cut 4 bases from V and 5 bases from J, with 18 bases between. CDR1 is SGHVS, CDR2 FNYEAQ, per germline. CDR3 size: 15 residues.

V is TRBV27 and J is TRBJ2-5; D gene uncertain. Trimming removed 0 bases from V and 1 base from J, with 9 bases in between. Germline V gene data show CDR1 as MNHEY and CDR2 as SMNVEV (reference sequence). This CDR3 is 15 amino acids long. CDR3 sequence: CASSLSLSLQETQYF. The CDR3 DNA sequence: TGTGCCAGCAGTTTATCCCTCTCCCTCCAAGAGACCCAGTACTTC.

The genes are TRBV9 and TRBJ2-2; TRBD1 matches at 10 bases. Germline-derived CDR1 and CDR2 are SGDLS and YYNGEE. V dropped 2 bases and J dropped 6; count of bases not matched to a gene: 1. CDR3 length equals 14 residues. The CDR3 is CASSVGQGSGELFF. The CDR3 DNA sequence: TGTGCCAGCAGCGTGGGACAGGGGTCCGGGGAGCTGTTTTTT.

The rearrangement links TRBV4-2 to TRBJ2-5; 7 positions match TRBD2. Germline V gene data show CDR1 as LGHNA and CDR2 as YNFKEQ. Losses at the gene ends were 2 bases for V and 4 bases for J; bases not matched to a gene: 4. This CDR3 contains 14 residues. CDR3 nucleotide sequence: TGTGCCAGCAGCCAACGGGGGGAGGCAGAGACCCAGTACTTC. It encodes CASSQRGEAETQYF.

The chain carries TRBV29-1 and TRBJ2-2; D might be TRBD1 or TRBD2, each matching 5 bases. Looked up from germline, CDR1 is SQVTM and CDR2 is ANQGSEA. CDR3 length: 14 residues. Trimming left V 5 bases short and J 0 bases short, with 10 bases between. The CDR3 sequence: CSVKGTTNTGELFF. As DNA, the CDR3 is TGCAGCGTTAAGGGGACCACGAACACCGGGGAGCTGTTTTTT.

The CDR3 loop is CSASGARRSDGYTF. The CDR3 region has the DNA TGCAGTGCTAGTGGGGCCCGGCGAAGCGATGGCTACACCTTC. The V call is TRBV20-1, the J call TRBJ1-2; a possible D gene is TRBD1 (5 bases). In germline, CDR1 is DFQATT, CDR2 SNEGSKA (reference sequence). Trimming removed 3 bases from V and 6 bases from J, with 17 bases in between. This CDR3 contains 14 residues.

The chain uses TRBV6-5 and TRBJ1-5, with D uncertain. Trimming stripped 5 bases from V and 6 bases from J, with 14 bases between. Germline loops: CDR1 MNHEY, CDR2 SVGAGI. There are 14 residues in the CDR3. This CDR3 reads CASSTSGGVQPQHF. The CDR3 DNA follows: TGTGCCAGCAGTACGTCCGGCGGTGTTCAGCCCCAGCATTTT.

The rearrangement joins TRBV21-1 to TRBJ1-1. TRBV21-1 is termed a pseudogene. The CDR3 extends over 13 amino acids. This chain's CDR3 is CASRPREGNGAFF. CDR3 DNA sequence: TGTGCCAGCAGGCCCCGTGAGGGCAATGGAGCTTTCTTT.